This T cell receptor (beta chain) is from a study of OX40 agonist ivuxolimab in advanced cancers. About the full investigation: The costimulatory receptor OX40 (CD134) was targeted by ivuxolimab, a fully human IgG2 agonistic monoclonal antibody. Partial responses were achieved by three dose-escalation patients, of whom one had hepatocellular carcinoma and two had cutaneous melanoma. Of the roughly 52 dose-escalation patients, hepatocellular carcinoma was present in about 20, melanoma in around 15, renal cell carcinoma in 9 and head and neck cancer in 9. Patients were allowed to have had prior anti-PD-1, anti-PD-L1 or anti-CTLA-4 therapy, and more than 35% of the dose-escalation patients had been treated with checkpoint inhibitors. Peripheral TCRbeta sequencing aimed to test whether ivuxolimab altered TCR sequence diversity and caused clonal T-cell expansion. The paper describes the monotherapy dose-escalation part (N ≈ 50 patients) of the phase I trial of ivuxolimab. A male proportion of roughly 80% and a mean age of roughly 55 years, ranging from roughly 23 to 85, were recorded for the dose-escalation cohort. Intravenous ivuxolimab was administered to patients every 2 weeks at six dose levels: 0.01, 0.1, 0.3, 1.5, 3 and 10 mg/kg. General study outcomes and caveats: The antigen specificity of the peripheral T cells that underwent clonal expansion was not determined. Low levels of normalized T-cell clonal expansion were also seen in some patients who did not respond. In the 0.1-3.0 mg/kg groups, partial responders had among the lowest normalized peripheral clonal expansion, particularly in CD8+ T cells. At doses from 0.1 to 3.0 mg/kg, clonal expansion was seen in both CD4+ and CD8+ blood T cells between baseline and week 6. After ivuxolimab, expanded clones were on average more numerous among CD8+ T cells than among CD4+ T cells.

Genomic DNA was extracted from sorted cells for sequencing of the TCRbeta CDR3 region. The immunoSEQ Assay was used to sequence the TCRbeta CDR3 regions. Imported from immuneACCESS, the table was reduced by TCRdb to in-frame sequences with V and J called. These copies leave out some clones; in studies compared against another copy, an unresolved V gene accounts for under half, and the cause of the remainder is not known. Present in this sample are approximately 90,000 clones, around nine tenths of which were seen just once. 0.79% of the sample is held by the ten biggest clonotypes. CDR1 and CDR2 are read off the germline V gene as SNHLY and FYNNEI. There are 16 amino acids in the CDR3, from cysteine to phenylalanine inclusive. Only the CDR3 region is kept as DNA, spanning 48 bases read in frame from base 1. V is pruned by 8 bases and J by 0 bases, leaving 5 bases of the junction without a gene match.

Worth noting for this clone: Its antigen is not yet known. One base away there is no much larger clone; base qualities are not given.

The trial excluded patients who had a history of autoimmune disease or who were on systemic immunosuppression. In every dose cohort, peripheral blood was drawn for TCR sequencing at baseline, cycle 4 day 1, and cycle 7 day 1. Samples came from an open-label, multicenter, first-in-human phase I dose-escalation trial of ivuxolimab. The trial enrolled adults with locally advanced or metastatic head and neck squamous cell, hepatocellular, melanoma or renal cell carcinoma. Before TCR sequencing, CD4+ and CD8+ T cells were separately sorted from peripheral blood. This TCR was recovered from an adult with an advanced solid tumor such as melanoma, head and neck, liver or kidney cancer. The sequence joins TRBV2 to TRBJ2-3; TRBD2 aligns with 13 central bases. The sequenced sample was CD4+ or CD8+ T cells sorted from blood, obtained in a trial of the OX40 agonist ivuxolimab. The CDR3 protein sequence reads: CASQVGLAGSTDTQYF. DNA sequence: TGTGCCAGCCAAGTGGGACTAGCGGGGAGCACAGATACGCAGTATTTT. With the portions outside the CDR3 filled from the reference TRBV2 and TRBJ2-3 genes, the complete variable region becomes EPEVTQTPSHQVTQMGQEVILRCVPISNHLYFYWYRQILGQKVEFLVSFYNNEISEKSEIFDDQFSVERPDGSNFTLKIRSTKLEDSAMYFCASQVGLAGSTDTQYFGPGTRLTVL.